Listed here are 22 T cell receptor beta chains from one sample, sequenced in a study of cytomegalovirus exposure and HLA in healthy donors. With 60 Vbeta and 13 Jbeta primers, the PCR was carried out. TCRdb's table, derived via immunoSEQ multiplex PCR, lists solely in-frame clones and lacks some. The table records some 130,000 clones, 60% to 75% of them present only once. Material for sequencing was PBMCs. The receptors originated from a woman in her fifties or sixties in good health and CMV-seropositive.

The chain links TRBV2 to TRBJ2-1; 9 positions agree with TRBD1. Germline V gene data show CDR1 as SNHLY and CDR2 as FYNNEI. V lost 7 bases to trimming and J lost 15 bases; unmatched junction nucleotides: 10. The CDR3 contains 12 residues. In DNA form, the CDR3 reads TGTGCCAGCATCAGAGGGTCGGGACAGGGGTTCTTC. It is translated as CASIRGSGQGFF.

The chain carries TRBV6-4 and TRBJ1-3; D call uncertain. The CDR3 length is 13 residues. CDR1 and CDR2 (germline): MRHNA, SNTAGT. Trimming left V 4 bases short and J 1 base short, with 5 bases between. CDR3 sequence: CASSAESGNTIYF. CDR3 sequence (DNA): TGTGCCAGCAGTGCTGAGTCTGGAAACACCATATATTTT.

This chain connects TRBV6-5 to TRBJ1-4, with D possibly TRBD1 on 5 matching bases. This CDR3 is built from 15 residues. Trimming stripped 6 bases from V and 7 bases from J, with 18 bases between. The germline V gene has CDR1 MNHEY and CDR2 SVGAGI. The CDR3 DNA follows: TGTGCCAGCAGGGACTCCGGGGGAATGGGTGAAAAACTGTTTTTT. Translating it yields CASRDSGGMGEKLFF.

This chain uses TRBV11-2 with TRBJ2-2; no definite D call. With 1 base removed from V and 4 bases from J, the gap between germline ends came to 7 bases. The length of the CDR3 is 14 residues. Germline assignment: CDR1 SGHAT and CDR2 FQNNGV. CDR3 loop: CASSLGTSTGELFF. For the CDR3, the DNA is TGTGCCAGCAGCTTAGGAACCAGCACCGGGGAGCTGTTTTTT.

In DNA form, the CDR3 reads TGTGCCAGTAGGGGGGAACCGGACAGTTTCTATGGCTACACCTTC. Translation: CASRGEPDSFYGYTF. This chain connects TRBV19 to TRBJ1-2; a possible D gene is TRBD1 (6 bases). CDR1 is LNHDA and CDR2 is SQIVND in the germline V gene (reference sequence). CDR3 length: 15 residues. The germline V and J ends were trimmed by 6 bases and 4 bases, with 18 bases remaining between them.

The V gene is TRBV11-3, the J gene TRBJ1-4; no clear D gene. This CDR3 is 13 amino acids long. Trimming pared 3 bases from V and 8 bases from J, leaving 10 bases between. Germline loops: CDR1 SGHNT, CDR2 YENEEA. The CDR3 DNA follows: TGTGCCAGCAGCTTTGAGGGCGGCGAAAAACTGTTTTTT. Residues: CASSFEGGEKLFF.

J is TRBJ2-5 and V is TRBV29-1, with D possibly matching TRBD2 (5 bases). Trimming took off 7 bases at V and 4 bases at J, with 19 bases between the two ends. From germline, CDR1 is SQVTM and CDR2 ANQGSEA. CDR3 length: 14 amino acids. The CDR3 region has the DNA TGCAGCGCCCACCTGCAAGAGGGCGTAGAGACCCAGTACTTC. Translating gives CSAHLQEGVETQYF. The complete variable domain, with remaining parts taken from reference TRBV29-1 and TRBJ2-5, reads SAVISQKPSRDICQRGTSLTIQCQVDSQVTMMFWYRQQPGQSLTLIATANQGSEATYESGFVIDKFPISRPNLTFSTLTVSNMSPEDSSIYLCSAHLQEGVETQYFGPGTRLLVL.

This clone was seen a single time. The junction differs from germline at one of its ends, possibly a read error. The chain's CDR3 is CASSRQGDHCF. The CDR3 nucleotides are TGTGCCAGCAGCAGACAGGGGGATCACTGCTTC. The chain combines TRBV7-9 with TRBJ2-7; TRBD1 matches at 9 bases. The CDR3 is made up of 11 amino acids. CDR1 and CDR2 from the germline V gene are SEHNR and FQNEAQ (reference sequence).

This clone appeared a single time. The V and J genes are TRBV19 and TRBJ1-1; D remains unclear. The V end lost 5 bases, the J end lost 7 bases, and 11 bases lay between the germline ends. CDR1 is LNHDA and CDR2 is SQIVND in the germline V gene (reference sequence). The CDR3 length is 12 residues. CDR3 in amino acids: CASSGVTLEAFF. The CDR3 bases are TGTGCCAGTAGTGGAGTAACCCTTGAAGCTTTCTTT.

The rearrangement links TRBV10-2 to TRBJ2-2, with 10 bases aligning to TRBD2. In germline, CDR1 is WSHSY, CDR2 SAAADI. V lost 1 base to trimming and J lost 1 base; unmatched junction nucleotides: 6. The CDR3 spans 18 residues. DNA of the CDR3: TGCGCCAGCAGTGAGTATCGACTAGCGGGTTTGAACACCGGGGAGCTGTTTTTT. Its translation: CASSEYRLAGLNTGELFF.

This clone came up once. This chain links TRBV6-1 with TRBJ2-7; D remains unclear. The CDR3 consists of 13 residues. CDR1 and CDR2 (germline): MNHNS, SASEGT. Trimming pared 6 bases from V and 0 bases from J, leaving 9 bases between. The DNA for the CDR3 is TGTGCCAGCAGCCACACCGACTCCTACGAGCAGTACTTC. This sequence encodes CASSHTDSYEQYF.

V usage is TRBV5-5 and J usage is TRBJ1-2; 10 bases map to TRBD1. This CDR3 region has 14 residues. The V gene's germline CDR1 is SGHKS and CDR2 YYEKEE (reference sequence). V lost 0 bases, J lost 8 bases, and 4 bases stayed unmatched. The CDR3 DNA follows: TGTGCCAGCAGCTTGGGACAGGGGGCCGGGGGCTACACCTTC. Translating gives CASSLGQGAGGYTF.

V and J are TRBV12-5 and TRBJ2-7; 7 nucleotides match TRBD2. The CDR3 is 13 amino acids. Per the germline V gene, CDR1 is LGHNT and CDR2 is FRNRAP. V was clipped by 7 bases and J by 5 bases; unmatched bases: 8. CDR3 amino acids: CASDELANHEQYF. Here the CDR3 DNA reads TGTGCTAGTGACGAACTAGCGAATCACGAGCAGTACTTC.

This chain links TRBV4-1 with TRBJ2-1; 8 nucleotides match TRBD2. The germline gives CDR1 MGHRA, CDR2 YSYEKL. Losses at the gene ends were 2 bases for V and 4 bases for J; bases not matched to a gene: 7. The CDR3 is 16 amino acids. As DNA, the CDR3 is TGCGCCAGCAGCCAAATCGGGACTAGGAAATACAATGAGCAGTTCTTC. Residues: CASSQIGTRKYNEQFF.

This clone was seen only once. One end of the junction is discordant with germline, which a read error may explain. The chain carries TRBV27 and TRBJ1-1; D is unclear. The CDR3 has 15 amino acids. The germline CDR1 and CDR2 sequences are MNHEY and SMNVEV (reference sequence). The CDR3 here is CGSSLLVAGNTEAFF. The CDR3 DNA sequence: TGTGGCAGCAGTTTACTGGTGGCGGGGAACACTGAAGCTTTCTTT.

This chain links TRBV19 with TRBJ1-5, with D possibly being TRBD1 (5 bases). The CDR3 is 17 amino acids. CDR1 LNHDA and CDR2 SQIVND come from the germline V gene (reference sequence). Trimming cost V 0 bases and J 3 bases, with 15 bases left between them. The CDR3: CASSIDSTTGDNQPQHF. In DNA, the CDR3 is TGTGCCAGTAGTATAGATTCGACCACAGGCGACAATCAGCCCCAGCATTTT.

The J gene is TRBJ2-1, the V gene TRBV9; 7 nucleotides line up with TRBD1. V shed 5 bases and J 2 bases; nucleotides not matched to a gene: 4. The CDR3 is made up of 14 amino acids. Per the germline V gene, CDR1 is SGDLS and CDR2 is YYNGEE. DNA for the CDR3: TGTGCCAGCAGTGTGGGACAGCCCTACAATGAGCAGTTCTTC. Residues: CASSVGQPYNEQFF.

The CDR3 region has the DNA TGTGCCAGCAGCTCTCTTGCGGGGGGAAGCGGCTACACCTTC. Residues: CASSSLAGGSGYTF. The chain is built from TRBV7-9 and TRBJ1-2, with D possibly TRBD1 on 5 matching bases. The CDR3 totals 14 residues. V shed 4 bases and J shed 8 bases, with 17 bases lying between them. Germline values: CDR1 SEHNR, CDR2 FQNEAQ (reference sequence).

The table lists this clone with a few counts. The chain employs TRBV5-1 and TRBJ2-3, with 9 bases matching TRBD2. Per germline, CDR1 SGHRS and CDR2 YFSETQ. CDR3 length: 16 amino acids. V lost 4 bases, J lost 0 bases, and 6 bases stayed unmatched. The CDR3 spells CASSISGGLSTDTQYF. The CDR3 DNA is TGCGCCAGCAGCATTAGCGGGGGTCTTAGCACAGATACGCAGTATTTT.

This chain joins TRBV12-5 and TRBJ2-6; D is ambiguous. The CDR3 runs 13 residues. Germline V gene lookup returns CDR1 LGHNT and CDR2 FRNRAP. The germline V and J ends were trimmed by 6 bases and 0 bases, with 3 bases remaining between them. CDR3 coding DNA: TGTGCTAGTGGGAGCTCTGGGGCCAACGTCCTGACTTTC. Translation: CASGSSGANVLTF.

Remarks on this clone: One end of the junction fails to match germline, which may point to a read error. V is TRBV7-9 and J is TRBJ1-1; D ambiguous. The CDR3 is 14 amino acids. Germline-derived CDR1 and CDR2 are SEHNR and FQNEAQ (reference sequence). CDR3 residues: CSSSLPLNLNEAFF. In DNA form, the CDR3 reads TGTTCCAGCAGCTTACCCCTTAATCTTAATGAAGCTTTCTTT.

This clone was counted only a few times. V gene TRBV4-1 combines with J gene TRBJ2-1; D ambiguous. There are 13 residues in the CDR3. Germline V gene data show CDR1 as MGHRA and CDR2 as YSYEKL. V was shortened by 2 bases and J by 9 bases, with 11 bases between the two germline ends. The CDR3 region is CASSQYGVGEQFF. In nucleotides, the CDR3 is TGCGCCAGCAGCCAATACGGAGTCGGTGAGCAGTTCTTC.